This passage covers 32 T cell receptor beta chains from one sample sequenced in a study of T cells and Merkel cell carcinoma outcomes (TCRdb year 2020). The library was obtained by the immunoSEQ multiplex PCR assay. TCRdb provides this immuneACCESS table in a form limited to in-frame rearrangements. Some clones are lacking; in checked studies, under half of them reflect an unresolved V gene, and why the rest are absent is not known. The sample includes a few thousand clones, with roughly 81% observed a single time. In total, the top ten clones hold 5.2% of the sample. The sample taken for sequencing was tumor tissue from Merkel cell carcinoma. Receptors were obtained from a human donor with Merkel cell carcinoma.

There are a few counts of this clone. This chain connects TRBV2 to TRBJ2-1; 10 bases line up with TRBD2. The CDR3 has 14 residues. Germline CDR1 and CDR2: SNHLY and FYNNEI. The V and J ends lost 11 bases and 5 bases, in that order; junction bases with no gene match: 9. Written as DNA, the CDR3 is TGTGCCGCCACCGGACTAGCGGCGAACAATGAGCAGTTCTTC. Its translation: CAATGLAANNEQFF.

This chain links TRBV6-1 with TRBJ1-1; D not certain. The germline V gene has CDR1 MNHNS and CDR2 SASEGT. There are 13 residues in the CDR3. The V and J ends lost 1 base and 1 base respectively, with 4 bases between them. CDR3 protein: CASSEGGNTEAFF. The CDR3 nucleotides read TGTGCCAGCAGTGAAGGGGGGAACACTGAAGCTTTCTTT.

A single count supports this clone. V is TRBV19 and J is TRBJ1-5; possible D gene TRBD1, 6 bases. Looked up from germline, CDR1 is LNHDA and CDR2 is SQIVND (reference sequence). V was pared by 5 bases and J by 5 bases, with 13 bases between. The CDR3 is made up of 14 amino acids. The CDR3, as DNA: TGTGCCAGTAGTTCTTCCAGGGGCCATCAGCCCCAGCATTTT. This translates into CASSSSRGHQPQHF.

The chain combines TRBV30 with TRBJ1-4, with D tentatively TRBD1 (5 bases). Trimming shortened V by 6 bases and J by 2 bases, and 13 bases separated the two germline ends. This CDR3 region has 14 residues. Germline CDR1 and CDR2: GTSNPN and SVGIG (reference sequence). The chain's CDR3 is CACRGRVTNEKLFF. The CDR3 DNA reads TGTGCCTGCCGGGGCAGGGTCACTAATGAAAAACTGTTTTTT.

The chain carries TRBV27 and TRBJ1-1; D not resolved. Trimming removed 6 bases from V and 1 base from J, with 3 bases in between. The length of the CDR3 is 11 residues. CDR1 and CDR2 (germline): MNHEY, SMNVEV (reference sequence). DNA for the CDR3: TGTGCCAGCAGGGGGAACACTGAAGCTTTCTTT. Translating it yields CASRGNTEAFF.

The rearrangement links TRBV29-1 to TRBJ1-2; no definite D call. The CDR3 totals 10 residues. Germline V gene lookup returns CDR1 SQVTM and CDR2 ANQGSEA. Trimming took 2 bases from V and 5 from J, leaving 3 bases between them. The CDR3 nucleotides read TGCAGCGTTGAACGGTATGGCTACACCTTC. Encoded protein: CSVERYGYTF.

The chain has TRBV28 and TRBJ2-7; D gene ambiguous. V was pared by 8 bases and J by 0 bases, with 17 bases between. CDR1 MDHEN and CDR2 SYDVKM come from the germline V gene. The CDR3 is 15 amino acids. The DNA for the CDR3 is TGTGCCAGCTACGATATCTTAGACAACTCCTACGAGCAGTACTTC. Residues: CASYDILDNSYEQYF.

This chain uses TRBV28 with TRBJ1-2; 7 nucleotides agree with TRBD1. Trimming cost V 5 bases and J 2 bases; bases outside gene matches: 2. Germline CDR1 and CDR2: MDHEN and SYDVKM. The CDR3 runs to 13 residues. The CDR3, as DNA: TGTGCCAGCAGTAGCAGGGGGAACTATGGCTACACCTTC. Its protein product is CASSSRGNYGYTF.

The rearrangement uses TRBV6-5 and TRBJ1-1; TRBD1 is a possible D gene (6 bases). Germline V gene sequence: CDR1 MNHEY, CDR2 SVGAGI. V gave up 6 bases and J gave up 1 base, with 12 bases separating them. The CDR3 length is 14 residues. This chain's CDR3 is CASRLEQGNTEAFF. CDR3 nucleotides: TGTGCCAGCAGACTAGAACAGGGGAACACTGAAGCTTTCTTT.

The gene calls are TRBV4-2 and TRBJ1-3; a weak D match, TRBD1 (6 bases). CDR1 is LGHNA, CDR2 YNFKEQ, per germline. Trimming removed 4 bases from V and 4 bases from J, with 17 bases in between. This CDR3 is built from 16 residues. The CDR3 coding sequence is TGTGCCAGCAGCCTTCCCCCTCAGGGGTCAGGAAACACCATATATTTT. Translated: CASSLPPQGSGNTIYF.

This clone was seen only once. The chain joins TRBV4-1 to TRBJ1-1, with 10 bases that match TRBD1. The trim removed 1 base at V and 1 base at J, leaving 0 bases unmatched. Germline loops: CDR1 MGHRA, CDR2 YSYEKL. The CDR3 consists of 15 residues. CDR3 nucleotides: TGCGCCAGCAGCCAAGGGGACAGGGGGAACACTGAAGCTTTCTTT. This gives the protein CASSQGDRGNTEAFF.

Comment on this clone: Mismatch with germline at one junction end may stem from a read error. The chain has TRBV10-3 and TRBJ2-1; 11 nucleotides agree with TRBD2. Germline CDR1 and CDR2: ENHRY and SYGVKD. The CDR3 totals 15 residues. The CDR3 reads CAISSGTSGYNEQFF. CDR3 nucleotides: TGTGCCATCAGTTCCGGGACTAGCGGTTACAATGAGCAATTCTTC.

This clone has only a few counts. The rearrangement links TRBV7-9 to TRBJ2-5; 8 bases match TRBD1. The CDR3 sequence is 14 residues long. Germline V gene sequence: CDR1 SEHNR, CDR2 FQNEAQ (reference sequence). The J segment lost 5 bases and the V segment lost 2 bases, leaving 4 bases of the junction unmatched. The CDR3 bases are TGTGCCAGCAGCTTATCAGGGGGCGAGGAGACCCAGTACTTC. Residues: CASSLSGGEETQYF.

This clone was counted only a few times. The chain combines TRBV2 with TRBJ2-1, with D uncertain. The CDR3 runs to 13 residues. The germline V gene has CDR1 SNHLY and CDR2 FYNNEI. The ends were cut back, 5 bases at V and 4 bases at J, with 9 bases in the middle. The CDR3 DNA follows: TGTGCCAGCAGTAGGTCAGAATACAATGAGCAGTTCTTC. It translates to CASSRSEYNEQFF.

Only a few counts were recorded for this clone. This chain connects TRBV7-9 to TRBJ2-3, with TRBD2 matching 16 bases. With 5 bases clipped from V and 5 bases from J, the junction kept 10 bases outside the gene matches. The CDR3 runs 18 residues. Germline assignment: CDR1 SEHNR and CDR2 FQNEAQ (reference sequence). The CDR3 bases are TGTGCCAGCAGCGCCGCGGGACTAGCGGGAGGGCCAGGAGATACGCAGTATTTT. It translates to CASSAAGLAGGPGDTQYF.

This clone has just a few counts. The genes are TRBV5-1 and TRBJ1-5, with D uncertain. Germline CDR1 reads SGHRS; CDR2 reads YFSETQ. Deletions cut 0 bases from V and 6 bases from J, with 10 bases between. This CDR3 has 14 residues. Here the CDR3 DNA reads TGCGCCAGCAGCTTGGACGGGAACACTCAGCCCCAGCATTTT. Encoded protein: CASSLDGNTQPQHF.

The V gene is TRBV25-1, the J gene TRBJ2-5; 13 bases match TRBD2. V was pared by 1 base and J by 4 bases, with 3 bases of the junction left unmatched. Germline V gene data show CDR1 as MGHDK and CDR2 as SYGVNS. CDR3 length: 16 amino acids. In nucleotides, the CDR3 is TGTGCCAGCAGTGAATTAGGGACTAGCGGGACAGAGACCCAGTACTTC. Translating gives CASSELGTSGTETQYF.

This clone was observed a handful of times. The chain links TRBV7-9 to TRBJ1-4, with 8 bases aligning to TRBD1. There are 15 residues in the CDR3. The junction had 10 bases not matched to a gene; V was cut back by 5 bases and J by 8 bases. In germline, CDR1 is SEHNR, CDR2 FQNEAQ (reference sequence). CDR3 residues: CASSRPDREGEKLFF. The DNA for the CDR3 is TGTGCCAGCAGCCGACCGGACAGGGAAGGCGAAAAACTGTTTTTT. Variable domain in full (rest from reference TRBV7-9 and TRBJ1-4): DTGVSQNPRHKITKRGQNVTFRCDPISEHNRLYWYRQTLGQGPEFLTYFQNEAQLEKSRLLSDRFSAERPKGSFSTLEIQRTEQGDSAMYLCASSRPDREGEKLFFGSGTQLSVL.

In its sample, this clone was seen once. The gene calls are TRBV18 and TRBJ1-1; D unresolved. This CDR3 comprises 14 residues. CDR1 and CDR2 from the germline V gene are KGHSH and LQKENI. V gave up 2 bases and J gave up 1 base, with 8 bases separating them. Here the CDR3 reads CASSPGVWNTEAFF. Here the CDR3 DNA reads TGTGCCAGCTCACCAGGGGTATGGAACACTGAAGCTTTCTTT.

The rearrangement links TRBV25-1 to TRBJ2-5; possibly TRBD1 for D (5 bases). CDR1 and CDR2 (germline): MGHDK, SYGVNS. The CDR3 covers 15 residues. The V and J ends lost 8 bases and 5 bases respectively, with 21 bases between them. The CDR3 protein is CASGEIDRGPETQYF. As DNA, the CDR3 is TGTGCCAGCGGCGAAATAGATAGGGGCCCTGAGACCCAGTACTTC.

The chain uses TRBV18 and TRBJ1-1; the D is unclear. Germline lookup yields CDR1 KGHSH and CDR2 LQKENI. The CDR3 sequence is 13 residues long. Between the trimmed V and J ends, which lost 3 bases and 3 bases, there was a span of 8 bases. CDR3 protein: CASSPRGDTEAFF. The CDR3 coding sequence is TGTGCCAGCTCACCGCGCGGTGACACTGAAGCTTTCTTT.

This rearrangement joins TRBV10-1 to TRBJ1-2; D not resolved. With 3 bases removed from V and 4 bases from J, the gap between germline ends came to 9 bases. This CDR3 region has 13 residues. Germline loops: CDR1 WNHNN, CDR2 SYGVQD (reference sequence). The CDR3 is CASSEVRSYGYTF. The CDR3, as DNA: TGCGCCAGCAGTGAAGTAAGGAGCTATGGCTACACCTTC.

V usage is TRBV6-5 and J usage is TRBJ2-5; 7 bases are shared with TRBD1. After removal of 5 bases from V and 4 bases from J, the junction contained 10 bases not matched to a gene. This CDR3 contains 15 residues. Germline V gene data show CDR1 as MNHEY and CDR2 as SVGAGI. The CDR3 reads CASSVRQGGAETQYF. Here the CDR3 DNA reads TGTGCCAGCAGTGTCCGACAGGGTGGGGCAGAGACCCAGTACTTC.

CDR3 amino acids: CASSPLEGNEQFF. DNA of the CDR3: TGTGCCAGCAGCCCACTAGAAGGCAATGAGCAGTTCTTC. V is TRBV6-4 and J is TRBJ2-1; maybe TRBD2 (5 bases). Germline V lookup: CDR1 MRHNA, CDR2 SNTAGT. V lost 6 bases to trimming and J lost 6 bases, with 12 bases between them. This CDR3 region has 13 residues.

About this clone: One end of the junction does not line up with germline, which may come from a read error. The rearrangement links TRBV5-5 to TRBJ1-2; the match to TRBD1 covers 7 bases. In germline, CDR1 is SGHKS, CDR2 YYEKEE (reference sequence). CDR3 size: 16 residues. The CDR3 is CVSSRGATGKNYGYTF. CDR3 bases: TGTGTCAGCAGCAGGGGGGCGACAGGGAAAAACTATGGCTACACCTTC.

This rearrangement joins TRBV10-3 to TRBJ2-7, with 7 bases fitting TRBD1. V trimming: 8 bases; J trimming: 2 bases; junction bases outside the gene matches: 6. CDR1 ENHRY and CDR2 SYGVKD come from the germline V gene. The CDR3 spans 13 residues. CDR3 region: CAIRQGEPYEQYF. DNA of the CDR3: TGTGCCATCCGCCAGGGGGAACCCTACGAGCAGTACTTC.

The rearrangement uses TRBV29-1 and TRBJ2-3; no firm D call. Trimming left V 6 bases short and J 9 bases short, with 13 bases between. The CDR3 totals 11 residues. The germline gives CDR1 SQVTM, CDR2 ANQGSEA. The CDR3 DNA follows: TGCAGCGTCCTCTACCCGAGCACGCAGTATTTT. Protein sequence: CSVLYPSTQYF.

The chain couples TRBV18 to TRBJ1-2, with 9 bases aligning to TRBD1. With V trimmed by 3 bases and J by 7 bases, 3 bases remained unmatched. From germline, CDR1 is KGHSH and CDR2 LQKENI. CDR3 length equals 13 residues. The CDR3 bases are TGTGCCAGCTCACCTAGACAGGGGGTTGGCTACACCTTC. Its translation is CASSPRQGVGYTF.

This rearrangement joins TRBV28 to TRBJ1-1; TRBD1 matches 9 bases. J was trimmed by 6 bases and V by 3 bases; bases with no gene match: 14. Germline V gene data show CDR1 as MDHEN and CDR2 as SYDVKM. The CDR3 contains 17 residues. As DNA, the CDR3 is TGTGCCAGCAGTTTTGGGTACAGGGGGCGATCATTCGCTGAAGCTTTCTTT. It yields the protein CASSFGYRGRSFAEAFF.

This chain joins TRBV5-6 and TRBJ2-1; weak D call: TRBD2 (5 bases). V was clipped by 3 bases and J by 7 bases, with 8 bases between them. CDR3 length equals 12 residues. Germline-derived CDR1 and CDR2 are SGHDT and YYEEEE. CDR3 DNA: TGTGCCAGCAGCTCCGGACTGAATGAGCAGTTCTTC. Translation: CASSSGLNEQFF.

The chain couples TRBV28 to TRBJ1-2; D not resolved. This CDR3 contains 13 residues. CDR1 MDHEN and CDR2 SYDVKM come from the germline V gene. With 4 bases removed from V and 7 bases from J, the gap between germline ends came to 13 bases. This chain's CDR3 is CASSSAGVAGYTF. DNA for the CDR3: TGTGCCAGCAGTTCTGCCGGGGTAGCTGGCTACACCTTC.

CDR3 nucleotide sequence: TGTGCCAGCAGCTTAAGGACAGGGCCCCTCCCATTCGAGCAGTACTTC. It translates to CASSLRTGPLPFEQYF. The V call is TRBV11-1, the J call TRBJ2-7; 8 bases align to TRBD1. This CDR3 has 16 amino acids. V was pared by 2 bases and J by 6 bases, with 12 bases of the junction left unmatched. Germline V CDR1 and CDR2: SGHAT, FQDESV (reference sequence).